These T cell receptor beta chains were read from a single sample in a study of blood T cell repertoires in COVID-19. Clones were sequenced by immunoSEQ multiplex PCR, and TCRdb holds only the in-frame ones, with some missing. The sample shows hundreds of thousands of clones, approximately 87% of them seen only once. Sequenced input: peripheral blood. The receptors come from a woman in her fifties or sixties with active or convalescent COVID-19. Both conserved end residues are part of each CDR3. A D gene is named only where the DNA matches it firmly. For some rows the clone size is stated as once, few or many, or as a class when expanded; others skip it.

>NA|TRBV6-6|TRBJ2-7|NA
TGTGCCAGCAGTTACTCCCGGGGTTACGAGCAGTACTTC
CASSYSRGYEQYF
>NA|TRBV5-1|TRBJ1-2|TRBD1
TGCGCCAGCAGCTTGGAGACAGGGATGGGGTATGGCTACACCTTC
CASSLETGMGYGYTF
>NA|TRBV28|TRBJ2-1|NA
TGTGCCAGCAGTTTACGGAGCTCCTACAATGAGCAGTTCTTC
CASSLRSSYNEQFF
>NA|TRBV7-2|TRBJ2-5|NA
TGTGCCAGCAGTCAGAGGGAGACCCAGTACTTC
CASSQRETQYF
>NA|TRBV7-2|TRBJ1-3|TRBD1
TGTGCCAGCAGAGGGACAGGGACTGGAAACACCATATATTTT
CASRGTGTGNTIYF
>NA|TRBV3-1/TRBV3-2|TRBJ2-7|NA
TGTGCCAGCAGCCAAGAGTCCCGGACAGTTAAAGGCGAGCAGTACTTC
CASSQESRTVKGEQYF
>NA|TRBV28|TRBJ2-3|NA
TGTGCCAGCAGTTTGCTAGGGGGACCCACAGATACGCAGTATTTT
CASSLLGGPTDTQYF
>NA|TRBV7-3|TRBJ2-3|NA
TGTGCCAGCAGCTTCACGGGAGCGAGTGATACGCAGTATTTT
CASSFTGASDTQYF
>NA|TRBV11-3|TRBJ2-3|TRBD2
TGTGCCAGCAGCCAGGGACTAGCGGGCTCAAGCACAGATACGCAGTATTTT
CASSQGLAGSSTDTQYF
>NA|TRBV5-1|TRBJ2-1|NA
TGCGCCAGCAGCTTGGATTTGGGGCTTACCTACAATGAGCAGTTCTTC
CASSLDLGLTYNEQFF
>once|TRBV28|TRBJ1-1|TRBD1
TGTGCCAGCAGTGCCTGGACAGGGGGGACTGAAGCTTTCTTT
CASSAWTGGTEAFF
>few|TRBV19|TRBJ2-2|TRBD2
TGTGCCGGCTCTAGCGGGGTTGCCACCGGGGAGCTGTTTTTT
CAGSSGVATGELFF
>NA|TRBV27|TRBJ2-7|TRBD2
TGTGCCAGCAGTCTTATAGCCAGCGGGGGCCCCTCCTACGAGCAGTACTTC
CASSLIASGGPSYEQYF
>NA|TRBV18|TRBJ2-6|TRBD1
TGTGCCAGCTCAATGGGACAGGGAAACTCTGGGGCCAACGTCCTGACTTTC
CASSMGQGNSGANVLTF
>NA|TRBV10-3|TRBJ2-7|TRBD1
TGTGCCATCAGTGAGCTCGACCCCGGGACAGGGGACGAGCAGTACTTC
CAISELDPGTGDEQYF
>once|TRBV6-2/TRBV6-3|TRBJ1-6|NA
TGTGCCAGCAGCCGACAGTTTAATTCACCCCTCCACTTT
CASSRQFNSPLHF
>NA|TRBV30|TRBJ2-7|NA
TGTGCCTGGATACGTGAAGGGGCGGAGCAGTACTTC
CAWIREGAEQYF
>few|TRBV19|TRBJ1-2|TRBD1
TGTGCCAGTAGTAAGTTTACAGGGGGCTCTCCCTATGGCTACACCTTC
CASSKFTGGSPYGYTF
>once|TRBV27|TRBJ1-4|NA
TGTGCCAGCAGTAGAACCGCAGGGGCACCTAATGAAAAACTGTTTTTT
CASSRTAGAPNEKLFF
>NA|TRBV7-9|TRBJ1-2|NA
TGTGCCAGCAGCTTAGTGGGGGCCGGGGATGGCTACACCTTC
CASSLVGAGDGYTF
>NA|TRBV12-3/TRBV12-4|TRBJ2-7|NA
TGTGCCAGCAGTTTTGGCGGCTACGAGCAGTACTTC
CASSFGGYEQYF
>NA|TRBV5-8|TRBJ2-1|TRBD1
TGTGCCAGTCCGAACAGGGGGCTGTACAATGAGCAGTTCTTC
CASPNRGLYNEQFF
>once|TRBV18|TRBJ2-1|NA
TGTGCCAGCTCACCCGACAATGAGCAGTTCTTC
CASSPDNEQFF
>NA|TRBV28|TRBJ1-6|NA
TGTGCCAGCAGTTTAGACCGCCGAGGCTCACCCCTCCACTTT
CASSLDRRGSPLHF
>NA|TRBV7-3|TRBJ2-7|TRBD1
TGTGCCAGCAGCTTAACGACCGGGACAGCCTACGAGCAGTACTTC
CASSLTTGTAYEQYF
>NA|TRBV29-1|TRBJ1-1|TRBD1
TGCAGCGGAAGGACAGGGATGAACACTGAAGCTTTCTTT
CSGRTGMNTEAFF
>NA|TRBV30|TRBJ2-1|TRBD1
TGTGCCTGGAGTGCCGGGACAGGGGGCCATGAGCAGTTCTTC
CAWSAGTGGHEQFF
>NA|TRBV29-1|TRBJ1-2|NA
TGCAGCGTTGAAGATCGGGGGGGTGGCTACACCTTC
CSVEDRGGGYTF
>NA|TRBV27|TRBJ2-7|TRBD1
TGTGCCAGCAGTTTAAGGGACAGAAGCTCCTACGAGCAGTACTTC
CASSLRDRSSYEQYF
>NA|TRBV19|TRBJ1-5|NA
TGTGCCAGTAGTATCCGGTTGGATCAGCCCCAGCATTTT
CASSIRLDQPQHF
>NA|TRBV6-5|TRBJ2-7|NA
TGTGCCAGCAGTTACAGGGGGAAGAATGACGAGCAGTACTTC
CASSYRGKNDEQYF
>NA|TRBV5-6|TRBJ2-5|NA
TGTGCCAGCAGCTCACAGGTTCGGCAGGAGACCCAGTACTTC
CASSSQVRQETQYF
>NA|TRBV28|TRBJ2-7|TRBD2
TGTGCCAGCAGTCCGATAACCGGACTAGCGGAAGCCTACGAGCAGTACTTC
CASSPITGLAEAYEQYF
>once|TRBV11-2|TRBJ2-7|NA
TGTGCCAGCAGCCCAGAGGAGGGGATCGGCGAGCAGTACTTC
CASSPEEGIGEQYF
>once|TRBV5-4|TRBJ1-2|NA
TGTGCCAGCAGCTTGGAACAGGGAGTTAACTATGGCTACACCTTC
CASSLEQGVNYGYTF
>few|TRBV9|TRBJ1-5|NA
TGTGCCAGCAGCGTAGACGGTAGCAATCAGCCCCAGCATTTT
CASSVDGSNQPQHF
>NA|TRBV30|TRBJ1-5|TRBD1
TGTGCCTGGAGTTACGGGACAGGGTATAGCAATCAGCCCCAGCATTTT
CAWSYGTGYSNQPQHF
>NA|TRBV7-9|TRBJ2-7|NA
TGTGCCAGCAGCTTTGCGTGGAGTCCGGACGAGCAGTACTTC
CASSFAWSPDEQYF
>NA|TRBV7-3|TRBJ2-7|NA
TGTGCCAGCAGCTTACGGGCCTCGGGCGATCGCGGGGAGCAGTACTTC
CASSLRASGDRGEQYF
>few|TRBV27|TRBJ1-1|NA
TGTGCCAGCAGCCTGGGGGCAGGGCGAGTGACTGAAGCTTTCTTT
CASSLGAGRVTEAFF
>NA|TRBV7-9|TRBJ1-5|NA
TGTGCCAGCAGCCCCGACAAGGTAAATCAGCCCCAGCATTTT
CASSPDKVNQPQHF
>many|TRBV29-1|TRBJ1-6|NA
TGCAGCGTAGGGGGGGGGCATAATTCACCCCTCCACTTT
CSVGGGHNSPLHF
>once|TRBV28|TRBJ2-1|NA
TGTGCCAGCGGATTTCGCCGCGGTTACAATGAGCAGTTCTTC
CASGFRRGYNEQFF
>NA|TRBV3-1/TRBV3-2|TRBJ1-2|NA
TGTGCCAGCAGCGCGGACAGCCTCTATGGCTACACCTTC
CASSADSLYGYTF
>NA|TRBV6-2/TRBV6-3|TRBJ2-3|NA
TGTGCCAGCAGTTATTCTAGTGGACTACCACAGGACACAGATACGCAGTATTTT
CASSYSSGLPQDTDTQYF
>NA|TRBV5-1|TRBJ1-5|NA
TGCGCCAGCAGCCCGAGGGGGAATAAGGATCAGCCCCAGCATTTT
CASSPRGNKDQPQHF
>NA|TRBV7-7|TRBJ2-3|NA
TGTGCTAGCAGCTTCGACAGGTTTCCTAGCACAGATACGCAGTATTTT
CASSFDRFPSTDTQYF
>NA|TRBV7-2|TRBJ2-3|TRBD2
TGTGCCAGCAGCTCACTAGCGGGAGTTCCAGATACGCAGTATTTT
CASSSLAGVPDTQYF
>NA|TRBV10-3|TRBJ1-2|TRBD1
TGTGCCATCATCGGGGACAGTTCTAACTATGGCTACACCTTC
CAIIGDSSNYGYTF
>many|TRBV6-5|TRBJ2-7|TRBD1
TGTGCCAGCAGCTCCGACAGGGGCTACTCCTACGAGCAGTACTTC
CASSSDRGYSYEQYF
>NA|TRBV6-5|TRBJ2-7|TRBD1
TGTGCCACCAGGCCGGACAGGGGGCGGAACGAGCAGTACTTC
CATRPDRGRNEQYF
>NA|TRBV10-3|TRBJ1-6|NA
TGTGCCATCAGTGATCGGGGGGATAATTCACCCCTCCACTTT
CAISDRGDNSPLHF
>NA|TRBV27|TRBJ2-5|TRBD1
TGTGCCAGCAGTTGGGGGACAGGGAGGAAGGAGACCCAGTACTTC
CASSWGTGRKETQYF
>once|TRBV7-9|TRBJ1-1|NA
TGTGCCAGCAGCTTAGTTAACAGGCAGCTGAACACTGAAGCTTTCTTT
CASSLVNRQLNTEAFF
>NA|TRBV14|TRBJ1-2|TRBD1
TGTGCCAGCAGCCCCATGGGACAGACCAACTATGGCTACACCTTC
CASSPMGQTNYGYTF
>NA|TRBV20-1|TRBJ1-1|NA
TGCAGTGCTTCTGTGAACACTGAAGCTTTCTTT
CSASVNTEAFF
>NA|TRBV2|TRBJ1-5|NA
TGTGCCAGCAGTGCGCTAAATAGCAATCAGCCCCAGCATTTT
CASSALNSNQPQHF
>NA|TRBV6-1|TRBJ1-2|NA
TGTGCCAGCAGTGAAGCGGGCTATAATGGCTACACCTTC
CASSEAGYNGYTF
>NA|TRBV28|TRBJ2-3|TRBD2
TGTGCCAGCAGTTTAATTGCGGGAGGGCCAGATACGCAGTATTTT
CASSLIAGGPDTQYF
>NA|TRBV12-3/TRBV12-4|TRBJ2-5|NA
TGTGCCAGCAGTTTAACAGGGCGGGAGACCCAGTACTTC
CASSLTGRETQYF